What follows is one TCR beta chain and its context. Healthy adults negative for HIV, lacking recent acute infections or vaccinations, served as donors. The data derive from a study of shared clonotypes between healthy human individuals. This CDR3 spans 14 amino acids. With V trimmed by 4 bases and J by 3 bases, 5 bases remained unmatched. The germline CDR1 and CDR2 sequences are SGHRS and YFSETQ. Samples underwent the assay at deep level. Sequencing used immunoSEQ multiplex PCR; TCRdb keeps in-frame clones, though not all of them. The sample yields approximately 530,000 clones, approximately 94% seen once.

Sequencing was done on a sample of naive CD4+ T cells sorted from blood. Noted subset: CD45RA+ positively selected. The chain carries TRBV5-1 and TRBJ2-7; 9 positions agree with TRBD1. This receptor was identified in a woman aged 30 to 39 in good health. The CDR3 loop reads CASSLQGAVYEQYF. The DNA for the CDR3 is TGCGCCAGCAGCCTACAGGGGGCGGTCTACGAGCAGTACTTC.